The rows below give T cell receptor beta chains drawn from one sample of a study of blood T cell repertoires in COVID-19. Assay: immunoSEQ multiplex PCR; the TCRdb copy retains only in-frame clones and omits some. The sample lists 200,000 or so clones; more than 70% were seen once. The sample consisted of PBMCs or T cells enriched from blood (not recorded which). The source of these receptors is a woman in her thirties or forties with acute COVID-19. Both conserved end residues are trimmed from each CDR3.

V: TRBV7-3; CDR3: ASSPTAGAYNEQF
V: TRBV3-1/TRBV3-2; CDR3: ASSQDGEAYYGYT
V: TRBV30; CDR3: AWSNRGGDTQY
V: TRBV6-1; CDR3: ASSEYKGQGAQPQH
V: TRBV3-1/TRBV3-2; CDR3: ASSQDLGGTEAF
V: TRBV9; CDR3: ASSVDGGVGQPQH
V: TRBV4-3; CDR3: ASSQDYREGYGYT
V: TRBV2; CDR3: ASSAIGLREETQY
V: TRBV3-1/TRBV3-2; CDR3: ASSSPRLRNTGELF
V: TRBV4-1; CDR3: ASSPVDQGGGQPQH
V: TRBV2; CDR3: ASSWTGANTGELF
V: TRBV7-9; CDR3: ASSLVGADGYT
V: TRBV6-4; CDR3: ASSVKGSGEKLF
V: TRBV27; CDR3: ASSFLAEYNEQF
V: TRBV19; CDR3: ASSPTGNSYEQY
V: TRBV3-1/TRBV3-2; CDR3: ASSQERTGGSPLH
V: TRBV5-1; CDR3: ASSYRQGMNTEAF
V: TRBV30; CDR3: AWSVGGQGNSPLH
V: TRBV28; CDR3: ASSSSITENYGYT
V: TRBV10-2; CDR3: ASSRDGNTEAF
V: TRBV7-3; CDR3: ASSLIPRTGGGGELF
V: TRBV9; CDR3: ASSVGTSSNQPQH
V: TRBV7-9; CDR3: ASSLVTGSSNEQY
V: TRBV24-1; CDR3: ATSVRDRVGDTQY
V: TRBV5-1; CDR3: ASSLASGGGDTQY
V: TRBV6-5; CDR3: ASSAGTGSPYGYT
V: TRBV12-3/TRBV12-4; CDR3: ASSLRQGGGYT
V: TRBV4-2; CDR3: ASSQEGRYQETQY
V: TRBV25-1; CDR3: ASRDDRGQAGELF